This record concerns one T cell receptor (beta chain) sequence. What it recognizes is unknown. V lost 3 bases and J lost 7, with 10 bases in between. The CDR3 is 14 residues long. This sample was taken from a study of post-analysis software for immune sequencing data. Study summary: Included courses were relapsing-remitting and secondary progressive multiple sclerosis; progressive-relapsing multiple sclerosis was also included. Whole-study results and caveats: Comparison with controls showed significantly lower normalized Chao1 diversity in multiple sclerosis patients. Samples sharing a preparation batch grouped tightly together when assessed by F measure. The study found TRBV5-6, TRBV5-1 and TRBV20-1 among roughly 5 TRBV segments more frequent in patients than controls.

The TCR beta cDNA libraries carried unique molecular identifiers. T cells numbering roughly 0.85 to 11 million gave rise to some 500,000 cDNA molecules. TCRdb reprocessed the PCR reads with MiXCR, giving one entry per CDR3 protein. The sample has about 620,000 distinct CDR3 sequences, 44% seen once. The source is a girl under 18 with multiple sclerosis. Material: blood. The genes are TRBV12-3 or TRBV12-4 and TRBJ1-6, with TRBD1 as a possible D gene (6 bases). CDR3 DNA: TGTGCCAGCAGTTTTGGACAGCAAAATTCACCCCTCCACTTT. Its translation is CASSFGQQNSPLHF.